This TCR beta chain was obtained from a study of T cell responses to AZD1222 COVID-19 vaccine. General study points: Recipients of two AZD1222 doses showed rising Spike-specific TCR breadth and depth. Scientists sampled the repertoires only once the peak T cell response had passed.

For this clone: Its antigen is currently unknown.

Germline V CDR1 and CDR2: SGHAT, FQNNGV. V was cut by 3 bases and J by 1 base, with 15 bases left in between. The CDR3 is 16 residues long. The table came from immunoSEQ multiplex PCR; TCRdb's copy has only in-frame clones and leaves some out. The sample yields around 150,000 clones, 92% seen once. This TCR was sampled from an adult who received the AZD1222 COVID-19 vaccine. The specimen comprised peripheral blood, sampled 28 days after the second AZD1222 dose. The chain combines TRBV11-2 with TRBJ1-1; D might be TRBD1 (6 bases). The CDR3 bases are TGTGCCAGCAGCTTCGATCGGACAGCCTGGAACACTGAAGCTTTCTTT. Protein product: CASSFDRTAWNTEAFF.